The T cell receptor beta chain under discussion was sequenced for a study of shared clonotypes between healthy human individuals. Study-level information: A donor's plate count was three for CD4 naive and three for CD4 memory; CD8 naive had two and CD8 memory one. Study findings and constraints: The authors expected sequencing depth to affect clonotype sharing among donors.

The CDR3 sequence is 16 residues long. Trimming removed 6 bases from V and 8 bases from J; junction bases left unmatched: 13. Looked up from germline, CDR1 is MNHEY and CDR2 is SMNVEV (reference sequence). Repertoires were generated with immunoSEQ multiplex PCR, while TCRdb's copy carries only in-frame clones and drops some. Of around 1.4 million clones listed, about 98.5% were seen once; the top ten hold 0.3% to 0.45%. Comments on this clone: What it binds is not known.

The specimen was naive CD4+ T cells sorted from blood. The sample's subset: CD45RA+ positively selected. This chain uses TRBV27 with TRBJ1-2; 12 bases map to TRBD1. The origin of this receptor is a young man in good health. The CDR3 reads CASSYGPGQGASGYTF. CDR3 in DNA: TGTGCCAGCAGCTACGGACCGGGACAGGGGGCATCCGGCTACACCTTC.